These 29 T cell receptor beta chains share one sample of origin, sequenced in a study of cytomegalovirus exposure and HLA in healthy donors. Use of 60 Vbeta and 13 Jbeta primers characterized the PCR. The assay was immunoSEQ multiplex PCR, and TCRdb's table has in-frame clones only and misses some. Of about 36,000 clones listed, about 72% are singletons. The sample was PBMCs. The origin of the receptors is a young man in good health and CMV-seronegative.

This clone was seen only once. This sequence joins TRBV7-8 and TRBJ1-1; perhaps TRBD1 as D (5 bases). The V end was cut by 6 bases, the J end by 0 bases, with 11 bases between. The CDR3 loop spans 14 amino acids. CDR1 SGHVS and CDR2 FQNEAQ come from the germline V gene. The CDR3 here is CASRKGAMNTEAFF. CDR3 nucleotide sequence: TGTGCCAGCAGGAAAGGGGCGATGAACACTGAAGCTTTCTTT. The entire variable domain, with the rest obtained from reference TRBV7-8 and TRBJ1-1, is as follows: GAGVSQSPRYKVAKRGQDVALRCDPISGHVSLFWYQQALGQGPEFLTYFQNEAQLDKSGLPSDRFFAERPEGSVSTLKIQRTQQEDSAVYLCASRKGAMNTEAFFGQGTRLTVV.

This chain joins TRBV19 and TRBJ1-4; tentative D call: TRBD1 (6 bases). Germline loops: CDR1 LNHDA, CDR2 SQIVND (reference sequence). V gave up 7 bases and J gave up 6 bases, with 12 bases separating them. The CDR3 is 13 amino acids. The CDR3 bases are TGTGCCAGTACCCGGGGGGCGGATGAAAAACTGTTTTTT. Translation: CASTRGADEKLFF. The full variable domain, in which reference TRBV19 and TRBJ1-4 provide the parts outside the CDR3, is DGGITQSPKYLFRKEGQNVTLSCEQNLNHDAMYWYRQDPGQGLRLIYYSQIVNDFQKGDIAEGYSVSREKKESFPLTVTSAQKNPTAFYLCASTRGADEKLFFGSGTQLSVL.

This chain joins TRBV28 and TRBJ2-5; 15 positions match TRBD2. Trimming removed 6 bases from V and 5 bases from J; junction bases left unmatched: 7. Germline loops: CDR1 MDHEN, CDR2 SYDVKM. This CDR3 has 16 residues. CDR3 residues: CASSTGLAGGHETQYF. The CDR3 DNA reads TGTGCCAGCAGCACTGGACTAGCGGGAGGGCACGAGACCCAGTACTTC.

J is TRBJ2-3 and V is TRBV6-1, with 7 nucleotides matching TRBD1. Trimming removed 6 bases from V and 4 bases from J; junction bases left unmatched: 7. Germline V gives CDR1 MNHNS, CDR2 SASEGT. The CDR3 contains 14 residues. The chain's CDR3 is CASRRRQGPDTQYF. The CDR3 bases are TGTGCCAGCAGACGGCGACAGGGACCAGATACGCAGTATTTT.

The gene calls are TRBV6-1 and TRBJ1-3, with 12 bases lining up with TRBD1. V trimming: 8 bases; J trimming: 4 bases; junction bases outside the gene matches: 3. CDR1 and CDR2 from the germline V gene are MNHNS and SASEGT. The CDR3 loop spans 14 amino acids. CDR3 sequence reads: CASEGQGAGNTIYF. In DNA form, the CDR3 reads TGTGCCAGCGAGGGACAGGGGGCAGGAAACACCATATATTTT.

In DNA form, the CDR3 reads TGCGCCAGCAGCCGAGATCTAGGGGCCGGGACCGGGGAGCTGTTTTTT. The encoded protein is CASSRDLGAGTGELFF. The chain uses TRBV4-3 and TRBJ2-2; D is perhaps TRBD1 (5 bases). The V gene lost 4 bases and the J gene lost 5 bases, with 17 bases spanning the gap. This CDR3 spans 16 amino acids. CDR1 and CDR2 from the germline V gene are LGHNA and YSLEER.

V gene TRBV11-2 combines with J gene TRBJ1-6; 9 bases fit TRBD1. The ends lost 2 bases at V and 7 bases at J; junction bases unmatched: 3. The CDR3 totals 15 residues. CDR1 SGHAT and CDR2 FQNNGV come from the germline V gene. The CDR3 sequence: CASSLTGTGNSPLHF. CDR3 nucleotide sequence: TGTGCCAGCAGCTTAACCGGGACAGGGAATTCACCCCTCCACTTT.

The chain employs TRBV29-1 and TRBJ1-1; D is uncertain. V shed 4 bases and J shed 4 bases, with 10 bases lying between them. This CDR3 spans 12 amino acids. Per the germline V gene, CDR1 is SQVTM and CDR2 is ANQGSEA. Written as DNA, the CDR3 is TGCAGCGTTGCGGAAGGAGGCACTGAAGCTTTCTTT. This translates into CSVAEGGTEAFF. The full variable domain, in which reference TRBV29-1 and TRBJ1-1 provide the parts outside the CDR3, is SAVISQKPSRDICQRGTSLTIQCQVDSQVTMMFWYRQQPGQSLTLIATANQGSEATYESGFVIDKFPISRPNLTFSTLTVSNMSPEDSSIYLCSVAEGGTEAFFGQGTRLTVV.

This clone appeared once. The CDR3 region has the DNA TGTGCCAACAGCAGACAGGCCTACAATGAGCAGTTCTTC. Translating gives CANSRQAYNEQFF. V and J are TRBV2 and TRBJ2-1, with D perhaps matching TRBD1 (6 bases). The germline CDR1 and CDR2 sequences are SNHLY and FYNNEI. This CDR3 has 13 amino acids. The ends were cut back, 10 bases at V and 2 bases at J, with 12 bases in the middle.

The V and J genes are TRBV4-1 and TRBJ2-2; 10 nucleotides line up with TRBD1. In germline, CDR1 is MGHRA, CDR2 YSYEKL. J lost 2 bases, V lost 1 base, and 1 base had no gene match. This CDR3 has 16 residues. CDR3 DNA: TGCGCCAGCAGCCAAGGGGACAGGGGAAACACCGGGGAGCTGTTTTTT. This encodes CASSQGDRGNTGELFF.

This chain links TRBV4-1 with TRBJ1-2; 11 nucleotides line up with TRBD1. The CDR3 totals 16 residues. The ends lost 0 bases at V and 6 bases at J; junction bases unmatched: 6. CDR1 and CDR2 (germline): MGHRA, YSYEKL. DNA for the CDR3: TGCGCCAGCAGCCAAGACGGGGACAGGGGGATAAATGGCTACACCTTC. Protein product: CASSQDGDRGINGYTF.

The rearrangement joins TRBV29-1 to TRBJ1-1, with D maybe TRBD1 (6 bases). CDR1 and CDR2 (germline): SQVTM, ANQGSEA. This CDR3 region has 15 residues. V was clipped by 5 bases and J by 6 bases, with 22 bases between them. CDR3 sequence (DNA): TGCAGCGTTCAGGGGTTGGGCTACCTGAGCCCTGAAGCTTTCTTT. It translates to CSVQGLGYLSPEAFF.

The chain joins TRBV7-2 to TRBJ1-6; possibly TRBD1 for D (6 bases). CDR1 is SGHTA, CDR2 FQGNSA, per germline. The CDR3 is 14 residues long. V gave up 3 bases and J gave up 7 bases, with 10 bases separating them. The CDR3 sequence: CASSFGTNNSPLHF. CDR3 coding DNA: TGTGCCAGCAGCTTCGGGACAAACAATTCACCCCTCCACTTT.

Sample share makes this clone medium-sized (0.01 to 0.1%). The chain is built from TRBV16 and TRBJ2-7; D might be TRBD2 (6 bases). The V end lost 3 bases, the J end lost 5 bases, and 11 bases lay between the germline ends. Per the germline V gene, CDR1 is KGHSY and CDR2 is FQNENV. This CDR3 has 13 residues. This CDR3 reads CASSQGWGDEQYF. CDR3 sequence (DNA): TGTGCCAGCAGCCAGGGTTGGGGGGACGAGCAGTACTTC.

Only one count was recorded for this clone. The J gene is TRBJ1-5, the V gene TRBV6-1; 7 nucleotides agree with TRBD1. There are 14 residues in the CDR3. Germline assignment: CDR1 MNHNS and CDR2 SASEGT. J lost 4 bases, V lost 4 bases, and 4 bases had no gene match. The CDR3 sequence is CASSGQGGNQPQHF. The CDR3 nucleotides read TGTGCCAGCAGTGGACAGGGAGGTAATCAGCCCCAGCATTTT.

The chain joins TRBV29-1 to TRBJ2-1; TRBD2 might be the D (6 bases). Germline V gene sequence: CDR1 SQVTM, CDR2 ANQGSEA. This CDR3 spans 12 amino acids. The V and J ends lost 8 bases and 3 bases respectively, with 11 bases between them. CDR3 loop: CSSRTIYNEQFF. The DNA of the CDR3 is TGCAGCTCTCGGACTATCTACAATGAGCAGTTCTTC.

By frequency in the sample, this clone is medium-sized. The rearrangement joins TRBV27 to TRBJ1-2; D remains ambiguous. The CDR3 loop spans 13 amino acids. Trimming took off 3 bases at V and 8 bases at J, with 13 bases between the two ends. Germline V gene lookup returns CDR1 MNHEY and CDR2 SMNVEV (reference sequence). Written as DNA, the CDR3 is TGTGCCAGCAGTTTGGTAGGCAGCGGAGGCTACACCTTC. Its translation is CASSLVGSGGYTF.

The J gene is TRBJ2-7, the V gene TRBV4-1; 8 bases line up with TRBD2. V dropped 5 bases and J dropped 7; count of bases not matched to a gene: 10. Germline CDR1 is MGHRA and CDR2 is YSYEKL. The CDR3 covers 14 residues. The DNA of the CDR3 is TGCGCCAGCAGCACCCCGGGACTAGTGTGGGAGCAGTACTTC. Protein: CASSTPGLVWEQYF.

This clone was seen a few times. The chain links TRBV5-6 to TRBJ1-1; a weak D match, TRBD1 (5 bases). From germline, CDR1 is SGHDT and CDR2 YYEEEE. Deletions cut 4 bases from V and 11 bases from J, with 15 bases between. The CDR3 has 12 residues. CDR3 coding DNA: TGTGCCAGCAGCCTCCGGGACTTCTCCGCTTTCTTT. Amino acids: CASSLRDFSAFF.

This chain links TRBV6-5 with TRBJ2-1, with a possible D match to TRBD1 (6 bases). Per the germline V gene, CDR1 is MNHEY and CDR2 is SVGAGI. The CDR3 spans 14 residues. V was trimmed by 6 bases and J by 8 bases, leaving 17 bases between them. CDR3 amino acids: CASRKTINRDEQFF. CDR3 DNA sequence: TGTGCCAGCAGAAAGACCATAAACAGGGATGAGCAGTTCTTC.

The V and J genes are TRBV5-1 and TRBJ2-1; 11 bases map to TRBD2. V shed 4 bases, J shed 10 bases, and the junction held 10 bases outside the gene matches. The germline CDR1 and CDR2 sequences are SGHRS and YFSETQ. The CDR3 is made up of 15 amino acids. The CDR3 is CASSPLLAGESEQFF. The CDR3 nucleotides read TGCGCCAGCAGCCCACTACTAGCGGGAGAAAGCGAGCAGTTCTTC.

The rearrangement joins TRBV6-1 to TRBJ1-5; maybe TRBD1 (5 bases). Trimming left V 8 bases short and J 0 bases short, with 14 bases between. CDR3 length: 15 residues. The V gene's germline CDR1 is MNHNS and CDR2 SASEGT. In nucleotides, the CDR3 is TGTGCCAGCTGCCGTCCCGACAGTAGCAATCAGCCCCAGCATTTT. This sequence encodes CASCRPDSSNQPQHF.

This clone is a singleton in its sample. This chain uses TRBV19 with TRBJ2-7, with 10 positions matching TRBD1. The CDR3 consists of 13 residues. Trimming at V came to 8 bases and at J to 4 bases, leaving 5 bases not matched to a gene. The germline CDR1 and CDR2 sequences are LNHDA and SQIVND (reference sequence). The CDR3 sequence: CASRLGQGYEQYF. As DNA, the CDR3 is TGTGCCAGTCGTCTGGGACAGGGGTACGAGCAGTACTTC.

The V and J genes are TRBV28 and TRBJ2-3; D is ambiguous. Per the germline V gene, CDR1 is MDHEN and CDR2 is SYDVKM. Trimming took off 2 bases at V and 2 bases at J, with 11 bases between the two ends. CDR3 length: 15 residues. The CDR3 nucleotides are TGTGCCAGCAGTTTACGAGACTGGGTCACAGATACGCAGTATTTT. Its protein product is CASSLRDWVTDTQYF.

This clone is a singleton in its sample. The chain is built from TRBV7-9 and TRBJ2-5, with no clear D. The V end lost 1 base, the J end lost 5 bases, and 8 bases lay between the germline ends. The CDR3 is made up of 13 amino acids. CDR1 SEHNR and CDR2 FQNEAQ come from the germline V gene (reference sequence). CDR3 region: CASSLDRAETQYF. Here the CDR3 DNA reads TGTGCCAGCAGCTTAGACAGAGCCGAGACCCAGTACTTC.

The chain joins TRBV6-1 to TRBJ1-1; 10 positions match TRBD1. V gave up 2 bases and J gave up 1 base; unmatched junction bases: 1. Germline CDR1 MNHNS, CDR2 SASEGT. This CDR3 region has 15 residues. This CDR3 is CASSERDRGNTEAFF. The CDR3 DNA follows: TGTGCCAGCAGTGAAAGGGACAGGGGGAACACTGAAGCTTTCTTT.

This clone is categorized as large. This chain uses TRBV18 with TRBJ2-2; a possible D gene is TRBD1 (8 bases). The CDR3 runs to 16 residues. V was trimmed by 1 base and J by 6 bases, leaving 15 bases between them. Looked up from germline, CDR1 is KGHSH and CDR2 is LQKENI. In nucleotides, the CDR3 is TGTGCCAGCTCACCACGAACAGGGGGGGTCGCCGGGGAGCTGTTTTTT. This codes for CASSPRTGGVAGELFF.

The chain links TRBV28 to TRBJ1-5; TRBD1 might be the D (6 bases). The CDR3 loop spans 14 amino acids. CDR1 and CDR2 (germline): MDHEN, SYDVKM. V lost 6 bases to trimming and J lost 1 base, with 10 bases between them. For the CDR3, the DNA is TGTGCCAGCAGCAATACAGGGAGCAATCAGCCCCAGCATTTT. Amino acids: CASSNTGSNQPQHF.

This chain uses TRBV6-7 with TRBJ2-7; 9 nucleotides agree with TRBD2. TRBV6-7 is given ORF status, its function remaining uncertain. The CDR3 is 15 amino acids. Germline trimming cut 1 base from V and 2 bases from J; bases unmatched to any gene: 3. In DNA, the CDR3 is TGTGCCAGCAGTTACTGGCGGGAGGGCGCCTACGAGCAGTACTTC. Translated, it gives CASSYWREGAYEQYF.